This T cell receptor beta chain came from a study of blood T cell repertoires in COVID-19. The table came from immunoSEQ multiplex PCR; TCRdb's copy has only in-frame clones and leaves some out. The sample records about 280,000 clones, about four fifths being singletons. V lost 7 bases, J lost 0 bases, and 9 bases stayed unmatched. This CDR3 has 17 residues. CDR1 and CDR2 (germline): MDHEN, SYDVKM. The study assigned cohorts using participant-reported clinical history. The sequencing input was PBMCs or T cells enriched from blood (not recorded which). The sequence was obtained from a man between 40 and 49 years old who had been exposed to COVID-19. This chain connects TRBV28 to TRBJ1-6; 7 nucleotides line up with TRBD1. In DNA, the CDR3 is TGTGCCAGCACCACAGGGGCGCTGAGCTCCTATAATTCACCCCTCCACTTT. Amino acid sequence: CASTTGALSSYNSPLHF.